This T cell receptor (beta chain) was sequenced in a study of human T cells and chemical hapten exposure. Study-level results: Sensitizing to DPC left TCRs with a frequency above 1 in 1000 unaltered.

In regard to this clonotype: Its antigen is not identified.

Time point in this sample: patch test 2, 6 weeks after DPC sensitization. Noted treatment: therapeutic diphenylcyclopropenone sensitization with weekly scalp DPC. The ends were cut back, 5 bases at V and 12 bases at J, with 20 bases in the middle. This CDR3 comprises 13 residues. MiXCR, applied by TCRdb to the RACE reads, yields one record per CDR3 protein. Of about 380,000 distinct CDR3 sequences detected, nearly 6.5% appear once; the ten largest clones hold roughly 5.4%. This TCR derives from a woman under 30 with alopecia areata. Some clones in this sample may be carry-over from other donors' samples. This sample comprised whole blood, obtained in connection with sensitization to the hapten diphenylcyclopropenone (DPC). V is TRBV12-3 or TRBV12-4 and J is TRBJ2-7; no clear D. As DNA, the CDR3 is TGTGCCAGCAGTGAAGTGCCGGTTGGCGGAATGTACTTC. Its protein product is CASSEVPVGGMYF.